This T cell receptor beta chain was identified during a study of blood T cell repertoires in COVID-19 (dated by TCRdb to 2020 to 2021). Context from the whole study: Samples covering the acute and convalescent phases of COVID-19 were provided by collaborators in the United States, Italy and Spain. The prospective study material was composed of cDNA or gDNA derived from T cells, B-cell-depleted T cells, or PBMCs. The dataset comprised deeply sampled blood TCRbeta repertoires from subjects exposed to, actively infected with, or recovered from COVID-19. The repertoires were made available in a free public database intended to serve as a resource for research on the immune response to SARS-CoV-2. The samples were drawn from the first 160 participants of the ongoing ImmuneRACE study and from some 1,300 subjects provided by 6 global collaborators. A de-identified subject ID, COVID-19 status, age in years and sex were almost always included in the sample metadata. Where available, HLA class I and class II types were obtained from metadata supplied by the sample provider rather than from assay-based typing. The paper's findings and limits, for the study overall: Clinical and demographic metadata were provided uncurated, with the amount varying by source and participant.

Whole blood was collected in K2EDTA tubes by collaborating institutions according to the institutions' own protocols. Collaborator samples were shipped for TCRbeta analysis as frozen whole blood, isolated PBMCs, or DNA extracted from either sample type. The immunoSEQ Assay, a bias-controlled multiplex PCR, was used to amplify TCRbeta CDR3 regions from genomic DNA. In the paper's pipeline: The number of nucleated cells in each sample was estimated from the amplification of reference gene primers within the assay. To quantify the absolute abundance of each unique TCRbeta CDR3 rearrangement, sequence reads were collapsed and filtered. For each sample, productive Simpson clonality was calculated by taking the square root of Simpson's diversity index across productive rearrangements. TCRdb stores this immuneACCESS table with in-frame sequences only. Part of the clones is absent; in the studies checked, under half of the shortfall reflects unresolved V genes, and no reason is known for the rest. V, J and clone size derive from that table, while D and trimming were established from the DNA sequence. Present in this sample are about 150,000 clones, about 90% of which were seen just once. The biggest ten clones account for about 6% of the sample.

On this clone itself: It has no known antigen specificity. Base qualities are missing; no much larger clone stands one base away.

The CDR3 covers 14 residues, taking in both the cysteine and the phenylalanine. Of the read, only the CDR3 DNA is kept; its 42 bases are in frame from base 1. Taken from the germline V gene, the CDR1 and CDR2 loops are SQVTM and ANQGSEA. Here V drops 4 bases and J drops 2 bases, and the junction holds 6 bases not matched to any gene. Material for sequencing was peripheral blood. The TCR sequence derives from a man at least 80 years old with acute or convalescent COVID-19. The V gene is TRBV29-1 and the J gene is TRBJ2-3; TRBD2 lines up with 7 middle nucleotides. The DNA sequence follows: TGCAGCGTTGGGGGCGGGAGAAACACAGATACGCAGTATTTT. Translated, this is CSVGGGRNTDTQYF.